A selection of T cell receptor beta chains follows, all from one sample in a study of blood T cell repertoires in COVID-19. The method was immunoSEQ multiplex PCR; TCRdb's version includes in-frame clones alone and lacks a portion of them. The table records about 380,000 clones, 85% of them present only once. The source material was peripheral blood. Source of these receptors: a woman between 18 and 29 years old with acute or convalescent COVID-19. CDR3s include the opening cysteine and the closing phenylalanine or tryptophan. A D gene is named only where the DNA matches it firmly. Expanded clones are given a class, and other clones once, few, many or no size at all.

V gene	D gene	J gene	CDR3 length	clone size	CDR3 protein	CDR3 DNA
TRBV28	TRBD1	TRBJ1-6	17	NA	CASSLSTGGFFDSPLHF	TGTGCCAGCAGTTTATCCACAGGGGGCTTTTTTGATTCACCCCTCCACTTT
TRBV5-1	TRBD1	TRBJ1-6	15	NA	CASRSGTGGNSPLHF	TGCGCCAGCCGATCCGGGACAGGGGGGAATTCACCCCTCCACTTT
TRBV28	TRBD2	TRBJ2-1	12	NA	CASSLVAGVEFF	TGTGCCAGCAGTTTAGTGGCGGGAGTTGAGTTCTTC
TRBV5-5	TRBD1	TRBJ1-6	16	many	CASSFFDRGTGSPLHF	TGTGCCAGCAGCTTTTTTGACAGGGGGACGGGTTCACCCCTCCACTTT
TRBV11-2	TRBD2	TRBJ2-3	16	few	CASSSSGGAPTDTQYF	TGTGCCAGCAGCTCAAGCGGGGGGGCCCCCACAGATACGCAGTATTTT
TRBV9	NA	TRBJ2-3	15	once	CASSVGSAVGDTQYF	TGTGCCAGCAGCGTAGGGTCTGCCGTCGGGGATACGCAGTATTTT
TRBV27	TRBD2	TRBJ2-3	17	NA	CASTLMGVAGAADTQYF	TGTGCCAGCACCCTTATGGGGGTAGCGGGAGCGGCAGATACGCAGTATTTT
TRBV15	NA	TRBJ1-2	13	NA	CATSRVTGLGYTF	TGTGCCACCAGCAGAGTAACAGGGCTTGGCTACACCTTC
TRBV20-1	NA	TRBJ2-3	14	few	CSASPPHIRGTQYF	TGCAGTGCTAGTCCCCCGCATATTCGAGGGACGCAGTATTTT
TRBV29-1	TRBD1	TRBJ2-5	16	NA	CSVEGPGGRDQETQYF	TGCAGCGTTGAAGGCCCAGGGGGCAGGGACCAAGAGACCCAGTACTTC
TRBV12-3/TRBV12-4	NA	TRBJ1-5	13	NA	CASTSTGSQPQHF	TGTGCCAGCACCTCTACGGGGAGTCAGCCCCAGCATTTT
TRBV27	TRBD1	TRBJ1-5	15	NA	CASSLQGANNQPQHF	TGTGCCAGCAGTTTGCAGGGGGCTAACAATCAGCCCCAGCATTTT